Given below is one T cell receptor (beta chain) in context. This clone has only one observation. What antigen it recognizes has not been identified. No much larger clone exists at a distance of one base, and base qualities are not known. The data are from a study of T cell responses to AZD1222 COVID-19 vaccine (dated by TCRdb to the early 2020s). The study in broad terms: A total of approximately 250 trial participants underwent TCR sequencing, of whom about 210 had received two doses of AZD1222 and roughly 26 had received two doses of the MenACWY control vaccine. Trial participants were enrolled by age into subgroups of 18-55, 56-69 and 70-plus years, and roughly 160, 29 and 62 TCR-sequenced participants, respectively, were included in these subgroups. Here is what the overall study found, with its caveats: Participants were mostly white British and included more females than males, and it was suggested by the authors that clonal diversity may have been underestimated. The 56-69-year group was small, and its depth increase did not reach significance, likely because of low power. CD4 TCRs associated with the vaccine covered the entire spike protein, and the dominant responses were in regions 160-218 and 743-854. Epitopes outside the regions mutated in the B.1.351 and B.1.1.7 variants were reportedly recognized by nearly half of the unique spike-specific TCRs. Only five to seven AZD1222 recipients were SARS-CoV-2 seropositive at baseline, limiting conclusions about previously exposed vaccinees. A significant rise in spike-specific TCR breadth and depth was observed after two AZD1222 doses relative to day 0 and relative to MenACWY recipients. Because no day 14 peak-response samples were available, repertoires were characterized only after the peak T cell response.

The CDR3 regions of human TCRbeta chains were analyzed by immunosequencing. As for how the authors treated the data: TCRs in the repertoires were compared against a reference library of SARS-CoV-2-specific TCRs that had been generated with the MIRA antigen-specificity platform. Breadth was defined as the fraction of unique TCRs that were SARS-CoV-2-associated. Depth was defined as the fraction of total T cells that were SARS-CoV-2-associated. Each spike-specific TCR was assigned to its reactive spike region and to a CD4 or CD8 class using the MIRA data. Log10-transformed breadth and depth values were compared by one-way ANOVA with Sidak's multiple comparisons tests. TCRdb limited this immuneACCESS table to in-frame rearrangements with V and J called. A share of clones is missing; checked studies link under half to unresolved V genes, and the rest is unexplained. V and J calls and clone size are given by that table; D and trimming were obtained from the DNA. Within this sample are some 150,000 clones, with about 87% of them counted one time only. The ten most abundant clones make up about 9.8% of the sample.

Taken with the paper, the label for time point translates to: about 28 days (+/-7) after the second vaccine dose. AZD1222 recipients whose second dose came at about 4 weeks and those whose second dose came at about 12 weeks were combined into one group, since spike-specific TCR depth and breadth did not differ between the two schedules. Vaccinee samples came from UK trials COV001 and COV002, including a single-blind randomized controlled phase 2/3 trial of AZD1222 (ChAdOx1 nCoV-19) in healthy adults. Trial participant PBMC samples were collected at day 0 and day 28 after the second dose for TCRbeta chain sequencing. The CDR1 and CDR2 encoded by the germline V gene (reference sequence) are SGHKS and YYEKEE. The CDR3 starts with the cysteine, ends with the phenylalanine, and has 13 residues. The DNA shown is the 39-base CDR3, in frame from base 1. The V and J ends are trimmed by 3 bases and 7 bases, leaving 13 bases between them.

The chain links TRBV5-5 with TRBJ1-1; no D gene is confidently identified. The source is an adult who received the AZD1222 COVID-19 vaccine. The sample consisted of peripheral blood, taken 28 days after the second AZD1222 dose. CDR3 protein: CASSSAWASEAFF. The nucleotide sequence is TGTGCCAGCAGCTCCGCCTGGGCTAGTGAAGCTTTCTTT.